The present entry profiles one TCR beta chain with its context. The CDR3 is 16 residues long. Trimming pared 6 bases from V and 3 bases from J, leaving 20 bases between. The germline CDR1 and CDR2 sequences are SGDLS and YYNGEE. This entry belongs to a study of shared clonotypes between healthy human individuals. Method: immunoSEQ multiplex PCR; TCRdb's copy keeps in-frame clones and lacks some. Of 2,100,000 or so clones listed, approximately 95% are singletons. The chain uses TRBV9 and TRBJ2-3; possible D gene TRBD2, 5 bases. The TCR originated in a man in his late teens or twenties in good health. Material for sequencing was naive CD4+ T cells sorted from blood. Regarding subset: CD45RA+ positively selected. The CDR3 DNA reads TGTGCCAGCACCCCCCGTCTAGCAACTCCTACAGATACGCAGTATTTT. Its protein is CASTPRLATPTDTQYF. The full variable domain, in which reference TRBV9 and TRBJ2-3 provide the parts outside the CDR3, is DSGVTQTPKHLITATGQRVTLRCSPRSGDLSVYWYQQSLDQGLQFLIQYYNGEERAKGNILERFSAQQFPDLHSELNLSSLELGDSALYFCASTPRLATPTDTQYFGPGTRLTVL.